This TCR beta chain was sequenced in a study of cytomegalovirus exposure and HLA in healthy donors. Across the whole study: Among the approximately 420 donors who were genotyped, roughly 76% fell in the genetic ancestry cluster that is associated with self-reported Caucasian donors.

Comment on this clone: Its antigen remains unidentified.

Germline CDR1 is SGHAT and CDR2 is FQNNGV. The CDR3 covers 14 residues. V lost 4 bases and J lost 5, with 14 bases in between. The PCR made use of 60 Vbeta and 13 Jbeta primers. Some clones are missing from TCRdb's copy, which holds only in-frame ones; the method was immunoSEQ multiplex PCR. Here the sample spans around 150,000 clones, roughly 80% being singletons. Findings of the study overall: The availability of immune exposure information extended only to CMV serostatus. As a later analysis revealed, most CMV-associated TCR beta chains appeared HLA-restricted.

Sequencing used PBMCs. This chain connects TRBV11-2 to TRBJ1-1, with a weak D call TRBD1 (6 bases). The TCR comes from a woman aged 25 to 39 in good health and CMV-seronegative. As DNA, the CDR3 is TGTGCCAGCAGCTGGGAAGGACAGAGGACTGAAGCTTTCTTT. This gives the protein CASSWEGQRTEAFF. Full variable domain (outside the CDR3, taken from reference TRBV11-2 and TRBJ1-1): EAGVAQSPRYKIIEKRQSVAFWCNPISGHATLYWYQQILGQGPKLLIQFQNNGVVDDSQLPKDRFSAERLKGVDSTLKIQPAKLEDSAVYLCASSWEGQRTEAFFGQGTRLTVV.